The 16 T cell receptor beta chains in this list originate from one sample, sequenced in a study of cytomegalovirus exposure and HLA in healthy donors. PCR used 60 Vbeta primers and 13 Jbeta primers. Assay: immunoSEQ multiplex PCR; the TCRdb copy retains only in-frame clones and omits some. The sample lists approximately 140,000 clones; roughly 80% were seen once. Material: PBMCs. These receptors originate from a male donor in good health and CMV-seronegative.

V gene TRBV6-5 combines with J gene TRBJ1-2; 7 nucleotides align to TRBD1. With 2 bases clipped from V and 4 bases from J, the junction kept 7 bases outside the gene matches. The CDR3 is made up of 15 amino acids. Germline V gene lookup returns CDR1 MNHEY and CDR2 SVGAGI. CDR3 DNA sequence: TGTGCCAGCAGTTACCTCACAGGGGATTCCTATGGCTACACCTTC. This encodes CASSYLTGDSYGYTF.

This sequence joins TRBV2 and TRBJ1-1, with 9 bases lining up with TRBD1. CDR3 length: 15 residues. V shed 6 bases, J shed 0 bases, and the junction held 5 bases outside the gene matches. Germline V gives CDR1 SNHLY, CDR2 FYNNEI. CDR3 in DNA: TGTGCCAGCAGGGGGACAGGGATGATGAACACTGAAGCTTTCTTT. This gives the protein CASRGTGMMNTEAFF.

This clone has only a few counts. The chain couples TRBV5-4 to TRBJ2-7, with D possibly matching TRBD1 (6 bases). This CDR3 is 15 amino acids long. Trimming cost V 5 bases and J 4 bases, with 19 bases left between them. Germline V gene data show CDR1 as SGHNT and CDR2 as YYREEE (reference sequence). The CDR3 sequence: CASRAGGRGIYEQYF. The CDR3 DNA reads as TGTGCCAGCAGGGCAGGAGGCAGGGGAATTTACGAGCAGTACTTC.

V and J are TRBV7-9 and TRBJ2-1; D might be TRBD2 (6 bases). The CDR3 is 15 amino acids. Deletions cut 4 bases from V and 2 bases from J, with 12 bases between. Germline V gives CDR1 SEHNR, CDR2 FQNEAQ (reference sequence). DNA for the CDR3: TGTGCCAGCAGCTCGACGGGGGTTACCTACAATGAGCAGTTCTTC. Protein product: CASSSTGVTYNEQFF. The full variable domain, with the rest looked up from reference TRBV7-9 and TRBJ2-1, is DTGVSQNPRHKITKRGQNVTFRCDPISEHNRLYWYRQTLGQGPEFLTYFQNEAQLEKSRLLSDRFSAERPKGSFSTLEIQRTEQGDSAMYLCASSSTGVTYNEQFFGPGTRLTVL.

The chain combines TRBV4-1 with TRBJ1-2; the D gene is possibly TRBD1 (6 bases). With 4 bases removed from V and 3 bases from J, the gap between germline ends came to 12 bases. CDR1 MGHRA and CDR2 YSYEKL come from the germline V gene. The CDR3 loop spans 14 amino acids. CDR3 loop: CASSLRQDDYGYTF. The CDR3 nucleotides read TGCGCCAGCAGCCTTAGACAGGACGACTATGGCTACACCTTC.

This chain connects TRBV5-6 to TRBJ2-1; D perhaps matches TRBD2 (7 bases). V was clipped by 4 bases and J by 12 bases, with 14 bases between them. The CDR3 length is 12 residues. Germline V gives CDR1 SGHDT, CDR2 YYEEEE. For the CDR3, the DNA is TGTGCCAGCAGCCGGGGGGACAAGGGGCAGTTCTTC. This codes for CASSRGDKGQFF.

This chain connects TRBV7-9 to TRBJ2-3; the D is unclear. Germline V gene sequence: CDR1 SEHNR, CDR2 FQNEAQ (reference sequence). Between the trimmed V and J ends, which lost 2 bases and 8 bases, there was a span of 8 bases. The CDR3 consists of 12 residues. The CDR3 spells CASSLWSGTQYF. For the CDR3, the DNA is TGTGCCAGCAGCTTATGGAGTGGTACGCAGTATTTT.

This chain links TRBV2 with TRBJ2-1, with 7 bases lining up with TRBD1. Germline V gives CDR1 SNHLY, CDR2 FYNNEI. This CDR3 is built from 14 residues. V gave up 5 bases and J gave up 5 bases; unmatched junction bases: 6. The CDR3 reads CASSPGGLDNEQFF. In DNA, the CDR3 is TGTGCCAGCAGTCCAGGGGGTCTCGACAATGAGCAGTTCTTC.

The J gene is TRBJ1-1, the V gene TRBV5-6; D uncertain. The CDR3 is 15 amino acids. Between the trimmed V and J ends, which lost 4 bases and 0 bases, there was a span of 13 bases. Germline V gene sequence: CDR1 SGHDT, CDR2 YYEEEE. CDR3 DNA sequence: TGTGCCAGCAGCCAGTTACGATATCTGAACACTGAAGCTTTCTTT. The encoded protein is CASSQLRYLNTEAFF.

V is TRBV7-9 and J is TRBJ1-2; 9 positions agree with TRBD1. J lost 2 bases, V lost 7 bases, and 5 bases had no gene match. CDR3 length equals 14 residues. CDR1 is SEHNR and CDR2 is FQNEAQ in the germline V gene (reference sequence). The chain's CDR3 is CASTLGQGNYGYTF. Written as DNA, the CDR3 is TGTGCCAGCACCTTGGGACAGGGAAACTATGGCTACACCTTC.

The chain carries TRBV28 and TRBJ1-2; a possible D gene is TRBD1 (6 bases). The V end lost 7 bases, the J end lost 2 bases, and 20 bases lay between the germline ends. The CDR3 covers 16 residues. The germline V gene encodes CDR1 MDHEN and CDR2 SYDVKM. CDR3: CASNLPRGTLNYGYTF. The CDR3 nucleotides read TGTGCCAGCAACCTTCCGAGGGGGACATTGAACTATGGCTACACCTTC.

The rearrangement uses TRBV6-5 and TRBJ1-6; D is possibly TRBD1 (6 bases). The CDR3 runs 13 residues. Trimming left V 7 bases short and J 5 bases short, with 9 bases between. CDR1 and CDR2 from the germline V gene are MNHEY and SVGAGI. The DNA of the CDR3 is TGTGCCAGCACAAGGGGGAATAATTCACCCCTCCACTTT. It specifies CASTRGNNSPLHF.

This clone has more than one count but fewer than ten. The chain is built from TRBV6-5 and TRBJ2-7; 9 bases are a match to TRBD2. V lost 2 bases, J lost 7 bases, and 9 bases stayed unmatched. There are 15 residues in the CDR3. Germline CDR1 and CDR2: MNHEY and SVGAGI. The DNA of the CDR3 is TGTGCCAGCAGTTACGCGACTAGCGGTTGGTATGAGCAGTACTTC. Amino acids: CASSYATSGWYEQYF.

The gene calls are TRBV5-6 and TRBJ1-3; 8 nucleotides match TRBD1. J lost 0 bases, V lost 4 bases, and 6 bases had no gene match. CDR3 length: 16 residues. The V gene's germline CDR1 is SGHDT and CDR2 YYEEEE. The CDR3 sequence: CASSLGQAFSGNTIYF. Written as DNA, the CDR3 is TGTGCCAGCAGCCTGGGACAGGCCTTCTCTGGAAACACCATATATTTT.

The chain recombines TRBV11-2 with TRBJ2-2; 9 bases are a match to TRBD2. The CDR3 is made up of 17 amino acids. Germline CDR1 SGHAT, CDR2 FQNNGV. The J segment lost 7 bases and the V segment lost 5 bases, leaving 14 bases of the junction unmatched. CDR3 region: CASSDPSGVRLGGELFF. The DNA for the CDR3 is TGTGCCAGCAGCGACCCTAGCGGGGTGAGGTTGGGCGGGGAGCTGTTTTTT.

The CDR3: CASSLTSAYNEQFF. As DNA, the CDR3 is TGTGCCAGCAGCTTAACCTCAGCCTACAATGAGCAGTTCTTC. This chain uses TRBV7-9 with TRBJ2-1; D gene unclear. The V gene's germline CDR1 is SEHNR and CDR2 FQNEAQ (reference sequence). The V gene lost 2 bases and the J gene lost 2 bases, with 7 bases spanning the gap. The CDR3 length is 14 residues.